A single sample gave rise to the 12 T cell receptor beta chains below, sequenced in a study of metastatic and nonmetastatic thyroid tumors. Patients had received no treatment of any kind before thyroid surgery. TCRdb reanalyzed the PCR reads with MiXCR. The sample includes 17,000 or so clones, under 30% of them seen just once. The material sequenced was adjacent normal tissue. All receptors derive from a female donor with papillary thyroid cancer or a benign thyroid nodule (not recorded which). Some clones in this sample may be carry-over from other donors' samples.

This clone was counted a few times. An end of the junction does not agree with germline; a read error may underlie this. V and J are TRBV15 and TRBJ1-5; the match to TRBD1 covers 9 bases. CDR1 and CDR2 from the germline V gene are LNHNV and YYDKDF (reference sequence). The CDR3 length is 15 residues. This CDR3 reads CATSREQGARKPQHF. The DNA of the CDR3 is TGTGCCACCAGCCGAGAACAGGGGGCGAGGAAGCCCCAGCATTTT.

V and J are TRBV7-2 and TRBJ2-1, with 9 bases lining up with TRBD2. This CDR3 is built from 18 residues. V gave up 0 bases and J gave up 4 bases; unmatched junction bases: 10. CDR1 and CDR2 (germline): SGHTA, FQGNSA. CDR3 DNA sequence: TGTGCCAGCAGCTTAGCGTGGGGCGGGAGGGCCCTGTACAATGAGCAGTTCTTC. Protein product: CASSLAWGGRALYNEQFF.

Many counts were recorded for this clone. V is TRBV6-1 and J is TRBJ2-1; tentatively, D is TRBD1 (6 bases). This CDR3 spans 15 amino acids. The germline CDR1 and CDR2 sequences are MNHNS and SASEGT. The ends were cut back, 5 bases at V and 4 bases at J, with 15 bases in the middle. The CDR3 reads CASSNPGHNYNEQFF. CDR3 DNA sequence: TGTGCCAGCAGTAATCCGGGACACAATTACAATGAGCAGTTCTTC.

The table lists this clone with a few counts. The J gene is TRBJ2-1, the V gene TRBV6-1, with a tentative D call TRBD2 (5 bases). Deletions cut 5 bases from V and 6 bases from J, with 14 bases between. This CDR3 is built from 14 residues. Germline V lookup: CDR1 MNHNS, CDR2 SASEGT. The CDR3 region has the DNA TGTGCCAGCAGTTCCGGGATCCACGGCAATGAGCAGTTCTTC. Translated: CASSSGIHGNEQFF.

The chain recombines TRBV11-1 with TRBJ1-2; D is perhaps TRBD1 (6 bases). Trimming left V 7 bases short and J 2 bases short, with 23 bases between. Looked up from germline, CDR1 is SGHAT and CDR2 is FQDESV (reference sequence). CDR3 length: 17 amino acids. DNA of the CDR3: TGTGCCAGCACGTGGGGGCCCAGATTGTCGAAAAACTATGGCTACACCTTC. Encoded protein: CASTWGPRLSKNYGYTF.

As regards this clone: No conserved phenylalanine or tryptophan ends this CDR3, so it is likely a read error. The CDR3 DNA sequence: TGTGCCAGCAGAACTAGCGGGAAGGGAGGCGGCTACACCTTA. Translation gives CASRTSGKGGGYTL. The genes are TRBV7-8 and TRBJ1-2; D is ambiguous. V lost 6 bases to trimming and J lost 8 bases, with 19 bases between them. The CDR3 contains 14 residues. Germline-derived CDR1 and CDR2 are SGHVS and FQNEAQ.

The chain carries TRBV30 and TRBJ1-2, with a tentative D call TRBD1 (6 bases). V shed 5 bases and J shed 6 bases, with 10 bases lying between them. Germline V gives CDR1 GTSNPN, CDR2 SVGIG (reference sequence). This CDR3 comprises 11 residues. This CDR3 is CAWSGAHGYTF. The DNA of the CDR3 is TGTGCCTGGTCAGGGGCCCATGGCTACACCTTC.

The chain couples TRBV2 to TRBJ2-7, with 8 bases that match TRBD2. Germline trimming cut 7 bases from V and 0 bases from J; bases unmatched to any gene: 5. This CDR3 region has 14 residues. Germline-derived CDR1 and CDR2 are SNHLY and FYNNEI. CDR3 DNA sequence: TGTGCCAGCAAGAGGAGCGGGAGCTCCTACGAGCAGTACTTC. This encodes CASKRSGSSYEQYF.

The J gene is TRBJ1-2, the V gene TRBV7-2; 7 bases match TRBD1. J was trimmed by 6 bases and V by 4 bases; bases with no gene match: 11. CDR1 is SGHTA and CDR2 is FQGNSA in the germline V gene. This CDR3 region has 15 residues. The CDR3, as DNA: TGTGCCAGCAGCTATTACCGCCGGGACAGAGATGGCTACACCTTC. Amino acid sequence: CASSYYRRDRDGYTF.

The chain employs TRBV27 and TRBJ2-1; D unclear. The CDR3 is 14 amino acids. V was trimmed by 3 bases and J by 7 bases, leaving 13 bases between them. Germline CDR1 is MNHEY and CDR2 is SMNVEV (reference sequence). This chain's CDR3 is CASSFVGFSNEQFF. The CDR3 nucleotides read TGTGCCAGCAGTTTTGTCGGGTTTTCTAATGAGCAGTTCTTC.

This clone was counted a few times. The chain combines TRBV5-3 with TRBJ2-1; no definite D call. TRBV5-3 is reported as an ORF; its role is uncertain. The ends were cut back, 8 bases at V and 5 bases at J, with 17 bases in the middle. The CDR3 contains 14 residues. This CDR3 is CASSLYTGDNEQFF. In DNA form, the CDR3 reads TGTGCCAGCAGCCTTTACACTGGTGACAATGAGCAGTTCTTC.

This rearrangement joins TRBV12-3 or TRBV12-4 to TRBJ1-2; no reliable D call. With 2 bases removed from V and 7 bases from J, the gap between germline ends came to 5 bases. The CDR3 has 11 residues. CDR3 in DNA: TGTGCCAGCAGTTTAACTCTTGGCTACACCTTC. Amino acid sequence: CASSLTLGYTF.